This T cell receptor beta chain was identified during a study of T cells in Graves' hyperthyroidism and ophthalmopathy. Reasons for excluding patients were uncontrolled infection, other autoimmune disease, pregnancy or lactation. Each 10 ml fresh peripheral blood draw supplied the PBMCs. The V end was cut by 4 bases, the J end by 6 bases, with 12 bases between. CDR1 and CDR2 (germline): MNHNS, SASEGT. The CDR3 runs to 13 residues. Many counts were recorded for this clonotype. RNA transcripts were the template for amplifying TCR beta CDR3 regions. With the HTBI primer set, the TCR CDR3 went through a first round of RT-PCR. TCRdb fed the multiplex PCR reads into MiXCR, producing one record per CDR3 protein. The top ten clones hold roughly 18% of a sample with 500,000 or so distinct CDR3 sequences, under 20% of them seen once.

V and J are TRBV6-1 and TRBJ1-1; D may be TRBD1 (6 bases). The receptor comes from a woman aged 18 to 35 with Graves' ophthalmopathy. The sequencing sample was made of blood. CDR3 in DNA: TGTGCCAGCAGTGCTCCCGGGACACCTGAAGCTTTCTTT. Translation gives CASSAPGTPEAFF.